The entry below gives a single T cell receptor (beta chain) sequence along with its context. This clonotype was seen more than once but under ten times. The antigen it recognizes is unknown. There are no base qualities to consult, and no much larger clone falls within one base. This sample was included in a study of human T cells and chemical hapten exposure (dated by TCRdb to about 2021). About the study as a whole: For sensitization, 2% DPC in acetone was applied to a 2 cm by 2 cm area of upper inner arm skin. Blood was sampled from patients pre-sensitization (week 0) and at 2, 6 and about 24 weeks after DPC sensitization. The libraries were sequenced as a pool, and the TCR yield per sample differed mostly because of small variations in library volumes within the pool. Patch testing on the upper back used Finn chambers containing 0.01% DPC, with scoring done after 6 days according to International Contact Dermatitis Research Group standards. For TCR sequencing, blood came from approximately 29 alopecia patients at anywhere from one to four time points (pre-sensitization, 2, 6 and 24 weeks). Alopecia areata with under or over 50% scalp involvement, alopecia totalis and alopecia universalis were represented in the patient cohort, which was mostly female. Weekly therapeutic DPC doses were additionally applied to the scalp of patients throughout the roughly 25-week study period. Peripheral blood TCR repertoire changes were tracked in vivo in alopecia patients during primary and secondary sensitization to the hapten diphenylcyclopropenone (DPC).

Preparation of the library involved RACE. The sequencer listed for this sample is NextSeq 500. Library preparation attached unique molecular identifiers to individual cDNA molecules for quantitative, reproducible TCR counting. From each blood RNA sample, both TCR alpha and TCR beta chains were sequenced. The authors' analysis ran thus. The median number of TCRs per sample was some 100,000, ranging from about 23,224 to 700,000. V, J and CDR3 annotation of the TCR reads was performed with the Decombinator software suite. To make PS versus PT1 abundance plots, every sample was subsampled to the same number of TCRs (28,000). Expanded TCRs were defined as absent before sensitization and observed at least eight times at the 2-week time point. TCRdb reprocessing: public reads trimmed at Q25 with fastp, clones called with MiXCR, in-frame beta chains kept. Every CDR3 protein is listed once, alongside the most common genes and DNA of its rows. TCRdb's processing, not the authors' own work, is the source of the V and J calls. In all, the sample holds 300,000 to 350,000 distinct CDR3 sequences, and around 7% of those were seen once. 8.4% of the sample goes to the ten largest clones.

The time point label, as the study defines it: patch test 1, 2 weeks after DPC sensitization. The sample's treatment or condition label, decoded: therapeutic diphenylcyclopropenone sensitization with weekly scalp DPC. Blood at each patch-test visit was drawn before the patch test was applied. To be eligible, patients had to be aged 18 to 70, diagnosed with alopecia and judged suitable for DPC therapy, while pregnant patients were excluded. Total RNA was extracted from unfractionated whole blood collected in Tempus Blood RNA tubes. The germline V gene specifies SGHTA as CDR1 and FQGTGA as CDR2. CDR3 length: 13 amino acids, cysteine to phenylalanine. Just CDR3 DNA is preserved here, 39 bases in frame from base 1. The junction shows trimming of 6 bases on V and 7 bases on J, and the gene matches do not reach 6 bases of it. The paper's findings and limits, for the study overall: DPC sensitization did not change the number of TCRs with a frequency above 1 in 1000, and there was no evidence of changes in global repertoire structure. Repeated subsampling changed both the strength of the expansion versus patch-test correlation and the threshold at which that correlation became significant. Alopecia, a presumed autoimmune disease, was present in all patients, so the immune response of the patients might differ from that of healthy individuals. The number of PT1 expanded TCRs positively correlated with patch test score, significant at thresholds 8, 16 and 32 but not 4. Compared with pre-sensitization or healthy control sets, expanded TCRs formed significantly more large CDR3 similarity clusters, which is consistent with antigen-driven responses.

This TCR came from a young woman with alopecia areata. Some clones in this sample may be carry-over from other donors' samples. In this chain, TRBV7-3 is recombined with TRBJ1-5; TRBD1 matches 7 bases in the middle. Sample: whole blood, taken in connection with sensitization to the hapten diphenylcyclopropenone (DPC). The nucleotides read TGTGCCAGCAGTACAAAACAGGGGCAGCCCCAGCATTTT. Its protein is CASSTKQGQPQHF.